The next 20 T cell receptor beta chains were all read from a single sample in a study of spatial heterogeneity in lung cancer. Indicated time point: blood at routine non-recurrence follow-up after resection. Unsorted whole RNA of tumor, nontumor lung or frozen PBMC was sequenced. One entry per CDR3 protein results from TCRdb running MiXCR on the 5' RACE reads. The sample lists 25,000 or so distinct CDR3 sequences, 5% to 6.5% occurring once. Here the sequenced sample was PBMCs, taken at follow-up. The receptors stem from a male donor with early-stage non-small cell lung cancer.

This clonotype has only a few counts. The J gene is TRBJ1-1, the V gene TRBV7-9; the D gene is possibly TRBD1 (6 bases). The CDR3 is made up of 15 amino acids. V gave up 4 bases and J gave up 6 bases, with 18 bases separating them. Germline V CDR1 and CDR2: SEHNR, FQNEAQ (reference sequence). This CDR3 reads CASSSNREGFAEAFF. CDR3 bases: TGTGCCAGCAGCTCAAACAGGGAAGGTTTCGCTGAAGCTTTCTTT.

The chain has TRBV4-1 and TRBJ1-2, with D uncertain. Trimming removed 0 bases from V and 8 bases from J, with 13 bases in between. Germline CDR1 is MGHRA and CDR2 is YSYEKL. CDR3 length: 14 amino acids. The CDR3 here is CASSQEPRKDGYTF. The CDR3 DNA sequence: TGCGCCAGCAGCCAAGAGCCCCGAAAGGACGGCTACACCTTC.

This clonotype appeared many times. The rearrangement joins TRBV5-1 to TRBJ1-1; weak D call: TRBD1 (6 bases). This CDR3 region has 13 residues. The ends were cut back, 4 bases at V and 7 bases at J, with 14 bases in the middle. CDR1 is SGHRS and CDR2 is YFSETQ in the germline V gene. The chain's CDR3 is CASSREGEGEAFF. CDR3 DNA sequence: TGCGCCAGCAGCCGGGAGGGGGAAGGTGAAGCTTTCTTT.

This clonotype has a count of ten or more. V and J are TRBV12-3 or TRBV12-4 and TRBJ2-3; the match to TRBD2 covers 11 bases. The junction had 21 bases not matched to a gene; V was cut back by 1 base and J by 3 bases. The CDR3 extends over 22 amino acids. DNA for the CDR3: TGTGCCAGCAGTTTAGGCAGGCGTCCTTCTAGCGGGGGGACAATTCGGACAGATACGCAGTATTTT. This sequence encodes CASSLGRRPSSGGTIRTDTQYF.

At least ten counts were recorded for this clonotype. The chain has TRBV28 and TRBJ1-2, with D possibly TRBD1 on 6 matching bases. Per the germline V gene, CDR1 is MDHEN and CDR2 is SYDVKM. The CDR3 covers 14 residues. V was pared by 6 bases and J by 4 bases, with 15 bases between. In nucleotides, the CDR3 is TGTGCCAGCAGCACAACGGGGGCGAGCTATGGCTACACCTTC. Translating it yields CASSTTGASYGYTF.

This clonotype was observed at least ten times. This chain links TRBV27 with TRBJ1-4; D gene unclear. The CDR3 has 13 amino acids. The germline V and J ends were trimmed by 7 bases and 8 bases, with 14 bases remaining between them. Germline CDR1 reads MNHEY; CDR2 reads SMNVEV (reference sequence). CDR3 nucleotide sequence: TGTGCCAGCACCCCTCGGGCCACCGAAAAACTGTTTTTT. Amino acid sequence: CASTPRATEKLFF. Supplemented by reference TRBV27 and TRBJ1-4, the full variable domain reads EAQVTQNPRYLITVTGKKLTVTCSQNMNHEYMSWYRQDPGLGLRQIYYSMNVEVTDKGDVPEGYKVSRKEKRNFPLILESPSPNQTSLYFCASTPRATEKLFFGSGTQLSVL.

The table lists this clonotype with many counts. CDR3 in DNA: TGTGCCAGTAGTATGCCATACGAGGACAATCAGCCCCAGCATTTT. This gives the protein CASSMPYEDNQPQHF. J is TRBJ1-5 and V is TRBV19; the D is unclear. The CDR3 totals 15 residues. The V gene lost 3 bases and the J gene lost 3 bases, with 12 bases spanning the gap. CDR1 and CDR2 from the germline V gene are LNHDA and SQIVND (reference sequence).

This clonotype was picked up many times. The chain links TRBV28 to TRBJ2-1; 7 bases align to TRBD2. This CDR3 has 13 residues. Germline loops: CDR1 MDHEN, CDR2 SYDVKM. After removal of 6 bases from V and 5 bases from J, the junction contained 4 bases not matched to a gene. The CDR3 region is CASRVGGDNEQFF. CDR3 DNA sequence: TGTGCCAGCAGAGTGGGAGGGGACAATGAGCAGTTCTTC.

This clonotype was detected ten times or more. The rearrangement joins TRBV4-2 to TRBJ2-2; no clear D gene. Germline V gene lookup returns CDR1 LGHNA and CDR2 YNFKEQ. The CDR3 sequence is 15 residues long. The V end lost 0 bases, the J end lost 5 bases, and 10 bases lay between the germline ends. The CDR3 sequence is CASSQDAARTGELFF. CDR3 DNA: TGTGCCAGCAGCCAAGATGCCGCCCGAACCGGGGAGCTGTTTTTT.

This clonotype was picked up many times. The chain has TRBV7-3 and TRBJ2-3; D may be TRBD2 (7 bases). Germline values: CDR1 SGHTA, CDR2 FQGTGA. This CDR3 region has 16 residues. V was shortened by 5 bases and J by 1 base, with 16 bases between the two germline ends. DNA for the CDR3: TGTGCCAGCAGCCCAGGGCGGGGGCCGGGCACAGATACGCAGTATTTT. The encoded protein is CASSPGRGPGTDTQYF.

This chain uses TRBV20-1 with TRBJ1-4; D may be TRBD1 (5 bases). The CDR3 length is 17 residues. CDR1 is DFQATT, CDR2 SNEGSKA, per germline (reference sequence). V was shortened by 5 bases and J by 0 bases, with 19 bases between the two germline ends. The CDR3 DNA follows: TGCAGTGCTTTGTCTGGACATACAATTGCAACTAATGAAAAACTGTTTTTT. It yields the protein CSALSGHTIATNEKLFF.

This clonotype has at least ten counts. This sequence joins TRBV12-5 and TRBJ1-1, with TRBD1 identical over 7 bases. CDR1 and CDR2 from the germline V gene are LGHNT and FRNRAP. V dropped 4 bases and J dropped 1; count of bases not matched to a gene: 0. CDR3 length equals 13 residues. This chain's CDR3 is CASGYRGNTEAFF. CDR3 bases: TGTGCTAGTGGTTACAGGGGGAACACTGAAGCTTTCTTT.

The sample holds many counts of this clonotype. The V call is TRBV20-1, the J call TRBJ1-5; weak D call: TRBD1 (5 bases). CDR3 length: 16 residues. From germline, CDR1 is DFQATT and CDR2 SNEGSKA (reference sequence). Trimming pared 6 bases from V and 3 bases from J, leaving 21 bases between. CDR3 sequence reads: CSAFPLQGIDNQPQHF. The CDR3 bases are TGCAGTGCGTTCCCCCTGCAGGGTATAGACAATCAGCCCCAGCATTTT.

This clonotype was detected a few times. V gene TRBV7-2 combines with J gene TRBJ2-4; D unresolved. Germline V gene data show CDR1 as SGHTA and CDR2 as FQGNSA. Trimming shortened V by 3 bases and J by 0 bases, and 12 bases separated the two germline ends. The CDR3 loop spans 16 amino acids. The CDR3 sequence: CASSLVPLLAKNIQYF. The CDR3 nucleotides are TGTGCCAGCAGCTTGGTCCCCCTACTAGCCAAAAACATTCAGTACTTC.

This clonotype has ten or more counts. This chain joins TRBV20-1 and TRBJ1-5, with 8 positions matching TRBD1. J was trimmed by 6 bases and V by 3 bases; bases with no gene match: 16. CDR3 length equals 17 residues. Germline CDR1 DFQATT, CDR2 SNEGSKA (reference sequence). CDR3 DNA: TGCAGTGCTAGGGCTGATACCGGGACAGGTTGGGGTCAGCCCCAGCATTTT. Translation: CSARADTGTGWGQPQHF.

This clonotype was counted a few times. The DNA is left out, because the CDR3 cannot be placed on it with certainty; the CDR3 is given as TCRdb lists it. The chain couples TRBV7-9 to TRBJ2-5. The CDR3 contains 18 residues when both ends are counted. Germline V lookup: CDR1 SEHNR, CDR2 FQNEAQ (reference sequence). The CDR3 sequence is CASSFSGSIIFGQETQYF.

This clonotype was seen a few times. The J gene is TRBJ1-2, the V gene TRBV12-3 or TRBV12-4, with 8 bases fitting TRBD1. This CDR3 is 17 amino acids long. V dropped 7 bases and J dropped 2; count of bases not matched to a gene: 15. CDR3 in amino acids: CASTATRGQGLNYGYTF. As DNA, the CDR3 is TGTGCCAGCACCGCCACCCGCGGACAGGGTTTAAACTATGGCTACACCTTC.

The chain uses TRBV25-1 and TRBJ2-1; D not resolved. V dropped 3 bases and J dropped 0 bases, with 24 bases sitting between them. The CDR3 is 20 residues long. Germline lookup yields CDR1 MGHDK and CDR2 SYGVNS. The chain's CDR3 is CASSELSPRVSRFSYNEQFF. The CDR3 region has the DNA TGTGCCAGCAGTGAGTTGTCCCCCCGAGTGTCTAGGTTCTCCTACAATGAGCAGTTCTTC. The full variable domain, rest sourced from reference TRBV25-1 and TRBJ2-1, is EADIYQTPRYLVIGTGKKITLECSQTMGHDKMYWYQQDPGMELHLIHYSYGVNSTEKGDLSSESTVSRIRTEHFPLTLESARPSHTSQYLCASSELSPRVSRFSYNEQFFGPGTRLTVL.

The table lists this clonotype with a few counts. The rearrangement joins TRBV30 to TRBJ2-3; 10 positions agree with TRBD1. The CDR3 contains 17 residues. Germline CDR1 is GTSNPN and CDR2 is SVGIG (reference sequence). After removal of 1 base from V and 1 base from J, the junction contained 8 bases not matched to a gene. CDR3 nucleotide sequence: TGTGCCTGGAGTGGGGGACAGGGGTTACTAGGCACAGATACGCAGTATTTT. Protein sequence: CAWSGGQGLLGTDTQYF.

This clonotype has a handful of counts. V is TRBV11-3 and J is TRBJ2-5; TRBD2 is a possible D gene (5 bases). V lost 2 bases, J lost 5 bases, and 12 bases lay in between. The V gene's germline CDR1 is SGHNT and CDR2 YENEEA. This CDR3 has 14 residues. As DNA, the CDR3 is TGTGCCAGCAGCTTACGGTCCTCGGGGGAGACCCAGTACTTC. Translating it yields CASSLRSSGETQYF.